This T cell receptor (beta chain) emerged from a study of T cells in Graves' hyperthyroidism and ophthalmopathy (dated by TCRdb to the late 2010s). Background for the entire study: Peripheral blood samples were taken at initial diagnosis, before any treatment was given. To identify distinguishing TCR V-J signatures, a discovery cohort of 100 patients was used, comprising 40 to 45 with Graves' ophthalmopathy and approximately 57 with stable Graves' hyperthyroidism. Whether ophthalmopathy could be predicted prospectively was tested in an independent validation cohort made up of roughly 20 hyperthyroidism patients plus 17 patients who later progressed to ophthalmopathy. The approximately 100 discovery patients were randomly divided into training and test sets at a 7:3 ratio. In several Graves' hyperthyroidism patients, the study also compared T-cell repertoires from thyroid tissue with T-cell repertoires from blood. After sampling, hyperthyroidism patients received methimazole starting at 30 mg daily, and ophthalmopathy patients received high-dose intravenous methylprednisolone. TCR Vbeta CDR3 sequencing of 130 to 150 peripheral blood samples (under 45 ophthalmopathy, under 80 hyperthyroidism and some 17 progressor patients) is reported in the paper. Overall study outcomes, separate from this receptor: In validation, the model predicted progression to ophthalmopathy with around 71% sensitivity and 72% to 85% specificity, a median of 6.5 months before onset. A 13 V-J signature model separated ophthalmopathy from stable hyperthyroidism, with over 85% sensitivity and about 81% specificity in cross-validation and 80%/75% in testing. Blood samples also contained most of the expanded thyroid clonotypes (frequency above 0.001), which suggests that blood repertoires may reflect thyroid immune responses. No statistical method was used to fix the sample size in advance, and group allocation was not hidden from the investigators.

The TCR beta CDR3 regions were amplified from the RNA transcripts. A first-round RT-PCR of the TCR CDR3 used the HTBI primer set with the Qiagen OneStep RT-PCR kit. Libraries were constructed in a second round of multiplex PCR, after which size selection and purification were performed. Paired-end sequencing of the libraries was performed with 100 bp reads on an Illumina HiSeq2000. In the authors' own workflow: SOAPnuke was used to process the raw data, throwing out any read that contained adapters or uncalled bases, had a mean Phred below 15, or lacked an exact constant-primer or identifier match. COPE v1.2.5 was used to merge high-quality paired reads, and clonotypes were defined as unique nucleotide sequences. MiTCR v1.1 was used to align clonotypes to the IMGT TRBV, TRBD and TRBJ reference segments. Only V-J combinations with frequency above 0.0001, covering roughly 99% of repertoires, were analysed. The TCS score was defined as the ratio of F50 (clonal expansion) to E x V (chaos), calculated using BLOSUM62-based TCRdist between CDR3 peptides within each V-J. Welch's t-statistics and random forest reduced just over 500 V-J features to 10 to 15, which were used in a naive Bayes classifier (R e1071). Using fastp trimming at Q25 and MiXCR clonotype assembly, TCRdb reanalyzed the public sequencing data and kept in-frame beta chains. Duplicate CDR3 protein sequences are folded into a single record with the most common DNA and genes. TCRdb, not the authors, supplied the V and J calls. In this sample the table shows about 210,000 distinct CDR3 sequences, 15% to 20% of which occur a single time. Jointly, the top ten make up under 65% of the sample.

This clonotype was detected a few times. The specificity of this receptor is unknown. Base qualities are not provided; no much larger clone lies one nucleotide away. The germline V gene (reference sequence) provides CDR1 MNHEY and CDR2 SMNVEV. V is pared back by 0 bases and J by 2 bases, with 11 bases lying between the germline termini. The CDR3 goes from the cysteine to the phenylalanine over 17 residues. The read is trimmed to its CDR3 DNA, 51 bases read in frame from base 1. Stable Graves' hyperthyroidism was defined as the absence of progression to ophthalmopathy over 18 months of follow-up. The hyperthyroidism patients were between 18 and 65 years old and newly diagnosed, with a disease duration of less than 2 months. Exclusion was applied to patients with uncontrolled infections, other autoimmune diseases, pregnancy or lactation. Diagnoses relied on clinical symptoms, serum thyroxine and TRAb, thyroid ultrasound and orbital computed tomography. PBMCs were separated from over 9 ml of fresh peripheral blood using Ficoll-Paque density gradient centrifugation. Total RNA was extracted using Trizol reagent, and RNA quality was assessed on an Agilent 2100 Bioanalyzer.

This chain is built from TRBV27 and TRBJ2-6; no D segment can be confidently identified. The receptor was derived from a man in his fifties with Graves' hyperthyroidism. Sequenced material: blood. The CDR3 region: CASSLSLDIAGANVLTF. Read as DNA, the sequence is TGTGCCAGCAGTTTATCCTTAGACATAGCTGGGGCCAACGTCCTGACTTTC. This CDR3, with the reference TRBV27 and TRBJ2-6 proteins standing in past its ends, gives the full variable domain EAQVTQNPRYLITVTGKKLTVTCSQNMNHEYMSWYRQDPGLGLRQIYYSMNVEVTDKGDVPEGYKVSRKEKRNFPLILESPSPNQTSLYFCASSLSLDIAGANVLTFGAGSRLTVL.